Included here is one T cell receptor beta chain sequence, with context. V lost 0 bases to trimming and J lost 5 bases; unmatched junction nucleotides: 5. Per the germline V gene, CDR1 is MNHNY and CDR2 is SVGAGI (reference sequence). The CDR3 is 15 residues long. The sample is drawn from a study of technical replicates of blood from a few donors. Libraries were prepared by immunoSEQ multiplex PCR; TCRdb keeps only in-frame clonotypes and omits some of them. The table lists tens of thousands of clones, around 90% of them singletons. This sequence joins TRBV6-6 and TRBJ1-2; 8 bases line up with TRBD1. The receptor was derived from a human donor in good health. Sequencing used T cells isolated from PBMCs. The CDR3 nucleotides are TGTGCCAGCAGTTACTCGGGACAGGTCATTTATGGCTACACCTTC. Its protein product is CASSYSGQVIYGYTF.